Many counts were recorded for the clone carrying this T cell receptor (beta chain). Its antigen is currently unknown. This sample is part of a study of glioma-infiltrating T cells. Study results and caveats: Tissue-blood divergence was below expectation in non-neoplastic patients, above in gliomas.

Germline loops: CDR1 MDHEN, CDR2 SYDVKM. CDR3 length: 13 residues. The V and J ends lost 4 bases and 10 bases respectively, with 15 bases between them. The iRepertoire nested amplicon-rescue multiplex PCR amplified TCR alpha and beta CDR3s from RNA. In TCRdb, the multiplex PCR reads were re-called with MiXCR into one record per CDR3 protein. This sample has about 190,000 distinct CDR3 sequences, with roughly a third found just once. The rearrangement joins TRBV28 to TRBJ2-3; D could derive from TRBD1 or TRBD2 (5 bases each). Input material: glioma tissue, nonneoplastic brain tissue, or PBMCs (not recorded which). This receptor was taken from a human donor with low-grade glioma or glioblastoma, undergoing nonglioma brain surgery, or in good health (not recorded which). The CDR3 nucleotides read TGTGCCAGCAGTTCTCCGAGGGGCCTAGCGCAGTATTTT. Amino acids: CASSSPRGLAQYF.